Listed below are T cell receptor beta chains from one sample, sequenced in a study of cytomegalovirus exposure and HLA in healthy donors. TCRdb's copy holds only in-frame clones and misses some; the assay was immunoSEQ multiplex PCR. This sample yields 100,000 to 150,000 clones, of which under 85% are seen a single time; under 2% belongs to the top ten. Sequenced material: PBMCs. The receptors here all came from a boy between 10 and 17 years old in good health and CMV-seronegative. Each CDR3 is given with its conserved first and last residue. D genes are given only for firm matches. Size tells how often a clone was seen (once, few, many) or the class of an expanded clone, and some rows leave it out.

cdr3_length j_call clone_size v_call d_call cdr3_nt cdr3_aa
14 TRBJ2-3 . TRBV7-8 . TGTGCCAGCAGCCCCACCCAACGGGTCGGTACGCAGTATTTT CASSPTQRVGTQYF
15 TRBJ2-1 once TRBV6-5 TRBD2 TGTGCCAGCAGCTCTAGCGGGGGTCCGTACAATGAGCAGTTCTTC CASSSSGGPYNEQFF
23 TRBJ2-1 . TRBV19 . TGTGCCAGTAGTCCAGGACAGGGGGCGTCGGCTAGCGGGGGGTCTAGCTCCTACAATGAGCAGTTCTTC CASSPGQGASASGGSSSYNEQFF
19 TRBJ2-1 . TRBV2 TRBD2 TGTGCCAGCAGTGTCTTAGCGGGGGGGCCTTTTCGTGCCTACAATGAGCAGTTCTTC CASSVLAGGPFRAYNEQFF
14 TRBJ2-1 . TRBV18 TRBD1 TGTGCCAGCTCACCGACAGGGGGCGAGGATGAGCAGTTCTTC CASSPTGGEDEQFF
9 TRBJ1-1 few TRBV9 . TGTGCCAGCAACGATCACGAGGGATTT CASNDHEGF
16 TRBJ2-3 . TRBV7-9 TRBD2 TGTGCCAGCAGTCTTGGGACTAGCACCAGCACAGATACGCAGTATTTT CASSLGTSTSTDTQYF
12 TRBJ2-7 . TRBV7-8 . TGTGCCAGCAGTTCCCAGGGTCCCGAGCAGTACTTC CASSSQGPEQYF
11 TRBJ1-1 few TRBV7-6 . TGTGCCAGCAGTCAACAAACTGAAGCTTTCTTT CASSQQTEAFF
14 TRBJ1-1 . TRBV30 TRBD1 TGTGCCTTAAGGACAGGGAACATGAACACTGAAGCTTTCTTT CALRTGNMNTEAFF
14 TRBJ2-1 . TRBV6-4 . TGTGCCAGCAGTGCCTTGCGCCCTTCCAATGAGCAGTTCTTC CASSALRPSNEQFF
14 TRBJ1-1 . TRBV5-1 . TGCGCCAGCTCCCCCGTGACACCTAACACTGAAGCTTTCTTT CASSPVTPNTEAFF
14 TRBJ2-7 . TRBV6-5 TRBD1 TGTGCCAGCAGTCCCGGGACAGGTTTGTACGAGCAGTACTTC CASSPGTGLYEQYF
13 TRBJ2-7 . TRBV7-9 . TGTGCCAGCAGCTCGGTATCGGGTGGAGGGCCGTACTTC CASSSVSGGGPYF
18 TRBJ1-4 . TRBV7-6 TRBD1 TGTGCCAGCAGATTCGACAGGGGCCGAAGTCCGACTAATGAAAAACTGTTTTTT CASRFDRGRSPTNEKLFF
14 TRBJ1-1 . TRBV7-8 . TGTGCCAGCAGCCTTAAGCGTCTGAACACTGAAGCTTTCTTT CASSLKRLNTEAFF
18 TRBJ2-4 . TRBV29-1 . TGCAGCGTTGTAAAGGTGGGGGAAGGGAGGCTAGCCAAAAACATTCAGTACTTC CSVVKVGEGRLAKNIQYF
12 TRBJ1-2 . TRBV19 . TGTGCCATCTGGACAGACTACTATGGCTACACCTTC CAIWTDYYGYTF
16 TRBJ2-1 . TRBV6-6 TRBD2 TGTGCCAGCAGCGCTGGACTAGCGGGGGGGATGGATGAGCAGTTCTTC CASSAGLAGGMDEQFF
15 TRBJ1-5 . TRBV19 TRBD1 TGTGCCAGTAGCGTAACAGGGGTAAGCGATCAGCCCCAGCATTTT CASSVTGVSDQPQHF
15 TRBJ2-3 few TRBV19 . TGTGCCAGTAGTATAGCAGGGACTAGCACAGATACGCAGTATTTT CASSIAGTSTDTQYF
14 TRBJ1-4 . TRBV29-1 . TGCAGCGTTTCTTACAGGCGGTTCGATGAAAAACTGTTTTTT CSVSYRRFDEKLFF
14 TRBJ2-7 . TRBV6-1 TRBD1 TGTGCCAGCAGTGCCGGGACAGAATTTTACGAGCAGTACTTC CASSAGTEFYEQYF
15 TRBJ2-7 . TRBV25-1 . TGTGCCAGCAGTGACGGTGGGCGCGCTCCCTACGAGCAGTACTTC CASSDGGRAPYEQYF
16 TRBJ2-1 . TRBV27 TRBD2 TGTGCCAGCAGTTTATTGGGACTAGCGGGAGACAATGAGCAGTTCTTC CASSLLGLAGDNEQFF
13 TRBJ2-7 . TRBV6-1 . TGTGCCAGCAGAATGGGGGGAGGAAACGAGCAGTACTTC CASRMGGGNEQYF
16 TRBJ1-3 . TRBV2 . TGTGCCAGCAGTGAAGGGCAGGGTAACTCTGGAAACACCATATATTTT CASSEGQGNSGNTIYF
13 TRBJ2-7 . TRBV27 . TGTGCCAGCAGTTTGCGGGGCGCCTACGAGCAGTACTTC CASSLRGAYEQYF
15 TRBJ2-1 . TRBV5-1 TRBD1 TGCGCCAGCAGCTTGGAGGACAGGGTTTACAATGAGCAGTTCTTC CASSLEDRVYNEQFF
15 TRBJ2-1 . TRBV29-1 TRBD2 TGCAGCGTTGAACTAGCGGGAGAACACTACAATGAGCAGTTCTTC CSVELAGEHYNEQFF
16 TRBJ2-7 . TRBV6-5 TRBD1 TGTGCCAGCAGTTACTCTGTGGGACAGAGCTCCTACGAGCAGTACTTC CASSYSVGQSSYEQYF
15 TRBJ2-5 . TRBV5-1 . TGCGCCAGCAGCCCCCTGGACAGCCTACAAGAGACCCAGTACTTC CASSPLDSLQETQYF